This entry describes one T cell receptor beta chain. The target antigen is unknown. The sample belongs to a study of shared clonotypes between healthy human individuals. Deep was the level at which the assay was run. The DNA input per sorted-subset replicate PCR was roughly 0.2 ug, corresponding to some 33,000 T cell genomes. The protocol was immunoSEQ multiplex PCR, while the TCRdb copy is restricted to in-frame clones and leaves out a portion. The table has about 680,000 clones, about 80% seen once. Study-level findings and limits: Generation probabilities were higher for clonotypes shared across all four sorted-subset donors than for unshared ones.

The CDR3 length is 15 residues. Germline V gene sequence: CDR1 SGHTA, CDR2 FQGNSA. V trimming: 2 bases; J trimming: 9 bases; junction bases outside the gene matches: 10. This receptor was taken from a woman aged 25 to 39 in good health. The gene calls are TRBV7-2 and TRBJ2-1; TRBD2 matches at 7 bases. The source material was memory CD4+ T cells sorted from blood. Subset of the sample: CD45RA-negative fraction. CDR3 loop: CASSLFGEGHAEQFF. The CDR3, as DNA: TGTGCCAGCAGCTTATTTGGGGAGGGCCATGCTGAGCAGTTCTTC. The variable domain in full, with the rest retrieved from reference TRBV7-2 and TRBJ2-1, is GAGVSQSPSNKVTEKGKDVELRCDPISGHTALYWYRQSLGQGLEFLIYFQGNSAPDKSGLPSDRFSAERTGGSVSTLTIQRTQQEDSAVYLCASSLFGEGHAEQFFGPGTRLTVL.